Listed here are 15 T cell receptor beta chains from one sample, sequenced in a study of shared clonotypes between healthy human individuals (dated by TCRdb to about 2020). The method behind the library was the immunoSEQ multiplex PCR assay. Held by TCRdb, this immuneACCESS table contains in-frame sequences only and omits some clones. Under half of the omission traces to an unresolved V gene where checked; the cause of the rest is unknown. This sample lists about 820,000 clones; over 90% were detected once. Clones ranked in the top ten supply 24% of the sample. CD8 naive samples were obtained by positive selection for CCR7 among CD45RO-negative cells, yielding a CD45RA+CCR7+ population from which TemRA cells were excluded. The sample consisted of naive CD8+ T cells sorted from blood. Reading the label with the study, this specimen's cell subset or site is: CD45RA+CCR7+. The receptors derive from a man aged 25-45 years in good health.

The chain couples TRBV4-1 to TRBJ2-4; 9 bases match TRBD2. Germline loops: CDR1 MGHRA, CDR2 YSYEKL. Losses at the gene ends were 6 bases for V and 10 bases for J; bases not matched to a gene: 16. The CDR3 has 16 residues. CDR3 bases: TGCGCCAGCAGTCTCTTTTTGCTAGCGGGACAACCAATTCAGTACTTC. Translated: CASSLFLLAGQPIQYF.

CDR3 in amino acids: CASSQDRLYSNQPQHF. Here the CDR3 DNA reads TGTGCCAGCTCACAGGACAGACTCTATAGCAATCAGCCCCAGCATTTT. The rearrangement links TRBV18 to TRBJ1-5; D possibly corresponds to TRBD1 (6 bases). V lost 4 bases and J lost 0, with 13 bases in between. CDR1 and CDR2 from the germline V gene are KGHSH and LQKENI. The CDR3 is 16 amino acids.

The CDR3 loop is CASSPRIIAGGNTGELFF. Here the CDR3 DNA reads TGTGCCAGCAGCCCCCGTATTATAGCGGGGGGGAACACCGGGGAGCTGTTTTTT. This chain uses TRBV11-2 with TRBJ2-2, with 10 bases identical to TRBD2. This CDR3 has 18 residues. The V gene end was trimmed by 5 bases and the J gene end by 1 base; junction bases not matched to a gene: 10. Germline loops: CDR1 SGHAT, CDR2 FQNNGV. Full variable domain (rest looked up from reference TRBV11-2 and TRBJ2-2): EAGVAQSPRYKIIEKRQSVAFWCNPISGHATLYWYQQILGQGPKLLIQFQNNGVVDDSQLPKDRFSAERLKGVDSTLKIQPAKLEDSAVYLCASSPRIIAGGNTGELFFGEGSRLTVL.

The genes are TRBV10-3 and TRBJ2-2; 7 bases match TRBD1. CDR3 length: 16 residues. Germline V gene sequence: CDR1 ENHRY, CDR2 SYGVKD. The J segment lost 4 bases and the V segment lost 0 bases, leaving 5 bases of the junction unmatched. The CDR3 DNA reads as TGTGCCATCAGTGAGTCCGAGACAGGGCTCACCGGGGAGCTGTTTTTT. It translates to CAISESETGLTGELFF.

The chain joins TRBV29-1 to TRBJ2-3, with TRBD2 matching 7 bases. CDR3 length: 14 amino acids. Germline CDR1 is SQVTM and CDR2 is ANQGSEA. Losses at the gene ends were 3 bases for V and 4 bases for J; bases not matched to a gene: 7. The CDR3 nucleotides read TGCAGCGTTGAGGGAGGGAGGCGGGCAGATACGCAGTATTTT. Protein: CSVEGGRRADTQYF.

The V and J genes are TRBV10-2 and TRBJ2-1, with 12 bases lining up with TRBD2. Trimming at V came to 7 bases and at J to 8 bases, leaving 6 bases not matched to a gene. Germline V gene sequence: CDR1 WSHSY, CDR2 SAAADI. The CDR3 has 14 amino acids. CDR3 residues: CASTWTSGMYEQFF. The CDR3 region has the DNA TGCGCCAGCACCTGGACTAGCGGGATGTATGAGCAGTTCTTC.

The chain combines TRBV15 with TRBJ2-3, with 9 bases fitting TRBD1. Trimming removed 4 bases from V and 4 bases from J; junction bases left unmatched: 6. This CDR3 spans 15 amino acids. Germline V gene lookup returns CDR1 LNHNV and CDR2 YYDKDF (reference sequence). Here the CDR3 reads CATSTPGTGSDTQYF. CDR3 DNA sequence: TGTGCCACCAGCACCCCAGGGACAGGGTCAGATACGCAGTATTTT.

The chain recombines TRBV9 with TRBJ1-1; D gene ambiguous. V dropped 4 bases and J dropped 5 bases, with 15 bases sitting between them. Germline V gives CDR1 SGDLS, CDR2 YYNGEE. The CDR3 covers 14 residues. CDR3 bases: TGTGCCAGCAGCCCCCGGGAAGGGAGGACTGAAGCTTTCTTT. It codes for CASSPREGRTEAFF. Looking up the rest from reference TRBV9 and TRBJ1-1 gives the full variable domain: DSGVTQTPKHLITATGQRVTLRCSPRSGDLSVYWYQQSLDQGLQFLIQYYNGEERAKGNILERFSAQQFPDLHSELNLSSLELGDSALYFCASSPREGRTEAFFGQGTRLTVV.

This clone was seen once. V usage is TRBV9 and J usage is TRBJ1-2; 7 positions agree with TRBD1. The germline CDR1 and CDR2 sequences are SGDLS and YYNGEE. Germline trimming cut 3 bases from V and 6 bases from J; bases unmatched to any gene: 8. This CDR3 has 14 amino acids. Here the CDR3 DNA reads TGTGCCAGCAGCGCGAGACAGGGCGTGGATGGCTACACCTTC. The encoded protein is CASSARQGVDGYTF.

The chain carries TRBV9 and TRBJ2-7; 13 bases fit TRBD2. CDR3 size: 16 residues. The germline V gene encodes CDR1 SGDLS and CDR2 YYNGEE. J was trimmed by 4 bases and V by 3 bases; bases with no gene match: 7. CDR3 DNA: TGTGCCAGCAGCGAAGGACTAGCGGGAGTAGGGTACGAGCAGTACTTC. Its translation is CASSEGLAGVGYEQYF.

The CDR3 DNA reads TGTGCCAGCAGTTATCCCGGACAAACGGGGACCACTGAAGCTTTCTTT. Protein: CASSYPGQTGTTEAFF. The J gene is TRBJ1-1, the V gene TRBV6-5, with a possible D match to TRBD1 (5 bases). This CDR3 is built from 16 residues. V was shortened by 3 bases and J by 4 bases, with 18 bases between the two germline ends. CDR1 and CDR2 from the germline V gene are MNHEY and SVGAGI.

The V and J genes are TRBV27 and TRBJ2-7, with a tentative D call TRBD2 (6 bases). The V end was cut by 2 bases, the J end by 3 bases, with 11 bases between. CDR1 and CDR2 (germline): MNHEY, SMNVEV (reference sequence). This CDR3 has 14 residues. CDR3 sequence: CASSLSWGDYEQYF. The CDR3 DNA follows: TGTGCCAGCAGTTTAAGTTGGGGGGACTACGAGCAGTACTTC.

The chain uses TRBV9 and TRBJ2-7; no clear D gene. CDR3 size: 12 residues. V was trimmed by 5 bases and J by 6 bases, leaving 12 bases between them. Germline V gene lookup returns CDR1 SGDLS and CDR2 YYNGEE. The CDR3 nucleotides read TGTGCCAGCAGTGGGGATGAGGTCGAGCAGTACTTC. Residues: CASSGDEVEQYF.

Turning to this clone: Its ends do not fully match the called genes, so a read error is possible. The rearrangement links TRBV6-1 to TRBJ2-4; 9 bases line up with TRBD1. CDR1 and CDR2 (germline): MNHNS, SASEGT. This CDR3 is built from 13 residues. The CDR3 sequence is CASSAVLGDRAGF. The CDR3 bases are TGTGCCAGCAGTGCTGTATTAGGGGACAGGGCGGGCTTC.

The genes are TRBV11-2 and TRBJ1-2, with a weak D call TRBD1 (5 bases). CDR3 length: 12 residues. Germline V gene sequence: CDR1 SGHAT, CDR2 FQNNGV. V was trimmed by 4 bases and J by 7 bases, leaving 10 bases between them. This chain's CDR3 is CASSSGTIGYTF. CDR3 nucleotide sequence: TGTGCCAGCAGCTCCGGGACGATTGGCTACACCTTC.